This T cell receptor (beta chain) was found in a study of cytomegalovirus exposure and HLA in healthy donors. At collection, donors were nominally healthy, but unrecorded immune exposures were probable. A remark on this clone: As yet, its antigen is unknown.

Germline lookup yields CDR1 MNHNS and CDR2 SASEGT. V was pared by 7 bases and J by 2 bases, with 7 bases of the junction left unmatched. The CDR3 is 14 residues long. PCR was performed using 60 Vbeta and 13 Jbeta primers. The assay was immunoSEQ multiplex PCR, and TCRdb's table has in-frame clones only and misses some. The table includes 200,000 or so clones, approximately 78% detected once. Overall study results and limits: The study put 150 or so TCR beta chains on its list as cytomegalovirus-associated. Rare TCR sequences predominated, though certain public TCRs were found in many donors.

Sequenced: PBMCs. The receptor was derived from a woman aged 45-60 years in good health and CMV-seropositive. V and J are TRBV6-1 and TRBJ1-1, with TRBD1 matching 7 bases. The CDR3 loop is CASISDRYNTEAFF. CDR3 sequence (DNA): TGTGCCAGCATTTCGGACAGGTATAACACTGAAGCTTTCTTT.